This T cell receptor (beta chain) appears in the sequencing data of a study of tissue T cells after allogeneic stem cell transplantation (dated 2022 in TCRdb). Regarding the research as a whole: The study profiled TCR beta repertoires in many tissues obtained from research autopsies of patients with and without GVHD, and also in mouse models of GVHD. On the human side, the study was prospective and observational, with no blinding or randomization. Study-wide conclusions, independent of this receptor: Not many T cell clones showed up in more than one patient, yet clustering based on motifs uncovered repertoire signatures that were shared across patients in a tissue-specific way. Which tissue TCRs were alloreactive or antigen-specific was not determined in the study, and some clones might have been persisting host cells. Within patients, how anatomically similar tissues were was a major factor shaping TCR repertoire composition, regardless of disease or transplant status. The patient cohort was small and clinically heterogeneous, and sampling depth was acknowledged as a limitation. In both patients and mice, T cells from blood and spleen covered only a limited part of the TCR repertoire found in tissues.

Looking up the germline V gene (reference sequence) yields CDR1 SNHLY and CDR2 FYNGKV. Germline trimming: 1 base from V, 5 bases from J; junction bases outside gene matches: 1. The CDR3 runs 14 amino acids, cysteine and phenylalanine included. The DNA shown is the part of the CDR3 that was read: 39 bases, in frame from base 1. The library was prepared using the immunoSEQ multiplex PCR assay. Adaptive Biotechnologies performed the TCRbeta CDR3 sequencing at survey depth and reported CDR3 sequences, V/J genes, productive frequency and template counts. Amplification of TCR beta CDR3 regions was performed from genomic DNA rather than from RNA. Under the source paper's analysis protocol: Jensen-Shannon divergence served to quantify pairwise repertoire overlap between tissues, with 0 meaning identical and 1 meaning complete divergence. Based on pairwise JSD values, tissues were grouped by single-linkage agglomerative hierarchical clustering, and the results were shown as dendrograms. GLIPH2 was run on all patient samples with simulation_depth 1000, kmer_min_depth 3 and cdr3_length_cutoff 8, and groups with more than two unique CDR3s were retained. A standardized tissue-overlap score extrapolated Jaccard GLIPH-group overlap across patients to a standard repertoire size of 1000 clones. Linear mixed-effect models, with tissue as a fixed effect and individual as a random effect, were used to test how diversity related to clinical or experimental variables. TCRdb mirrors the immuneACCESS table, restricted to in-frame sequences. Some clones are absent from its copies; in checked studies, under half trace to an unresolved V gene, and the reason for the others is unknown. From that table come the V and J calls and clone size; the DNA was used to work out D and trimming. Recorded for this sample are tens of thousands of clones; around 70% of them occurred a single time. The ten largest account for 0.45% to 0.7% of the sample.

On this clone itself: It lacks a known antigen. The gene names and germline sequences used here belong to the mouse. Read data end 1 residue before the CDR3 end; the end is taken from the germline J gene.

Sample: sorted cells pooled from one or two spleens. The sequence links TRBV3 to TRBJ2-1; TRBD2 matches 8 bases in the middle. The receptor was isolated from a pool of C57BL/6 mice in good health. CDR3 reads: CASSLVGGDAEQFF. The covered CDR3 bases are TGTGCCAGCAGCTTAGTTGGGGGGGATGCTGAGCAGTTC. Extended through the reference TRBV3 and TRBJ2-1 proteins, this CDR3 yields the full variable domain: GPKVLQIPSHQIIDMGQMVTLNCDPVSNHLYFYWYKQILGQQMEFLVNFYNGKVMEKSKLFKDQFSVERPDGSYFTLKIQPTALEDSAVYFCASSLVGGDAEQFFGPGTRLTVL.